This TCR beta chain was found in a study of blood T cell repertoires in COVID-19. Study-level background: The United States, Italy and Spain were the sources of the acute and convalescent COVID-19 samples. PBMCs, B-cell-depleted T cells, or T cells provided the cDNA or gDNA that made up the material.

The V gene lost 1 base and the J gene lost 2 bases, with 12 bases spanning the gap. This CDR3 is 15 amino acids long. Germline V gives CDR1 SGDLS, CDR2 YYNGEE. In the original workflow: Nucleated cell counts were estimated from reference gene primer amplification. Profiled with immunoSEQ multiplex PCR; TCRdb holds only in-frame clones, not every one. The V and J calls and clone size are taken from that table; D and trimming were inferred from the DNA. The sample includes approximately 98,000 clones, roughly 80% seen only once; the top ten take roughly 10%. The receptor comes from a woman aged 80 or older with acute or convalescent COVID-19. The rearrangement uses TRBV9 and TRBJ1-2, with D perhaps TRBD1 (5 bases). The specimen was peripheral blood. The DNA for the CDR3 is TGTGCCAGCAGCGTAAGCCCTGCAGGGAACTATGGCTACACCTTC. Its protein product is CASSVSPAGNYGYTF.